The 20 T cell receptor beta chains given below trace back to one sample, sequenced in a study of cytomegalovirus exposure and HLA in healthy donors (TCRdb year 2017). The library was made by the immunoSEQ multiplex PCR assay. What TCRdb holds here is the immuneACCESS table cut down to in-frame rearrangements. Part of the clones is not present; checked against another copy, under half of the missing clones reflect an unresolved V gene, and the others are unexplained. The sample contains 200,000 to 250,000 clones, 88% of them found a single time. The ten largest clones add up to around 3% of the sample. Material: PBMCs. All receptors derive from a woman aged 18-29 years in good health and CMV-seronegative.

The chain couples TRBV9 to TRBJ2-2; D is uncertain. This CDR3 region has 16 residues. Germline V gene sequence: CDR1 SGDLS, CDR2 YYNGEE. V lost 2 bases and J lost 0, with 11 bases in between. The CDR3: CASSVVQHANTGELFF. In DNA form, the CDR3 reads TGTGCCAGCAGCGTCGTACAACACGCGAACACCGGGGAGCTGTTTTTT.

V gene TRBV10-3 combines with J gene TRBJ2-5, with 9 nucleotides matching TRBD1. V trimming: 2 bases; J trimming: 3 bases; junction bases outside the gene matches: 4. Germline CDR1 and CDR2: ENHRY and SYGVKD. The CDR3 extends over 15 amino acids. DNA for the CDR3: TGTGCCATCAGTGAGGGACAGGGGCATAAAGAGACCCAGTACTTC. Protein: CAISEGQGHKETQYF.

V usage is TRBV2 and J usage is TRBJ2-3; no clear D gene. This CDR3 contains 13 residues. Germline V lookup: CDR1 SNHLY, CDR2 FYNNEI. V lost 7 bases to trimming and J lost 6 bases, with 14 bases between them. The CDR3 coding sequence is TGTGCCAGCATGGCCTCGAGGTACGATACGCAGTATTTT. It codes for CASMASRYDTQYF.

This chain links TRBV9 with TRBJ2-3; possible D gene TRBD2, 5 bases. The CDR3 totals 14 residues. V dropped 2 bases and J dropped 3 bases, with 10 bases sitting between them. Germline V gene lookup returns CDR1 SGDLS and CDR2 YYNGEE. The CDR3, as DNA: TGTGCCAGCAGCGTGAGAGAGGGAACAGATACGCAGTATTTT. This translates into CASSVREGTDTQYF.

This chain joins TRBV9 and TRBJ1-2; 11 bases fit TRBD1. The germline gives CDR1 SGDLS, CDR2 YYNGEE. The CDR3 sequence is 14 residues long. J lost 4 bases, V lost 4 bases, and 3 bases had no gene match. The DNA for the CDR3 is TGTGCCAGCAGCTCGGGGACAGGGGGCTATGGCTACACCTTC. This codes for CASSSGTGGYGYTF.

The CDR3 nucleotides are TGTGCCAGCAGCCCACAGGGGCGCTGGGGCTACACCTTC. The encoded protein is CASSPQGRWGYTF. J is TRBJ1-2 and V is TRBV13; 7 nucleotides match TRBD1. Losses at the gene ends were 5 bases for V and 8 bases for J; bases not matched to a gene: 8. Germline CDR1 reads PRHDT; CDR2 reads FYEKMQ (reference sequence). The CDR3 contains 13 residues.

CDR3 region: CASSYQETQYF. The CDR3 DNA reads TGTGCCAGCAGCTACCAAGAGACCCAGTACTTC. The chain combines TRBV6-6 with TRBJ2-5, with no clear D. CDR3 length: 11 amino acids. Trimming stripped 6 bases from V and 0 bases from J, with 2 bases between. The germline CDR1 and CDR2 sequences are MNHNY and SVGAGI (reference sequence).

The genes are TRBV7-3 and TRBJ2-2; no definite D call. V gave up 5 bases and J gave up 0 bases, with 16 bases separating them. The CDR3 extends over 17 amino acids. Germline CDR1 SGHTA, CDR2 FQGTGA. The CDR3 loop reads CASSPSVSQANTGELFF. Written as DNA, the CDR3 is TGTGCCAGCAGCCCCAGTGTTTCCCAAGCGAACACCGGGGAGCTGTTTTTT.

This chain connects TRBV4-1 to TRBJ2-7; 8 bases map to TRBD2. This CDR3 is 15 amino acids long. The germline V gene encodes CDR1 MGHRA and CDR2 YSYEKL. V lost 4 bases, J lost 3 bases, and 8 bases stayed unmatched. CDR3 region: CASSPELAAGYEQYF. CDR3 nucleotide sequence: TGCGCCAGCAGCCCCGAACTAGCGGCTGGCTACGAGCAGTACTTC.

V is TRBV29-1 and J is TRBJ2-1, with D unresolved. Germline CDR1 is SQVTM and CDR2 is ANQGSEA. The CDR3 consists of 10 residues. The germline V and J ends were trimmed by 6 bases and 5 bases, with 5 bases remaining between them. CDR3 sequence (DNA): TGCAGCGTCAGCGACAATGAGCAGTTCTTC. This translates into CSVSDNEQFF.

This clone was seen just once. This rearrangement joins TRBV27 to TRBJ2-1; 9 nucleotides agree with TRBD2. V was pared by 3 bases and J by 8 bases, with 8 bases of the junction left unmatched. Germline V gives CDR1 MNHEY, CDR2 SMNVEV (reference sequence). The CDR3 totals 15 residues. The CDR3 spells CASSLYGTSLHEQFF. CDR3 nucleotide sequence: TGTGCCAGCAGTTTGTATGGGACTAGCCTTCATGAGCAGTTCTTC.

The chain recombines TRBV15 with TRBJ2-5; TRBD1 matches at 7 bases. Losses at the gene ends were 10 bases for V and 5 bases for J; bases not matched to a gene: 16. Germline values: CDR1 LNHNV, CDR2 YYDKDF (reference sequence). The CDR3 consists of 15 residues. The CDR3 sequence: CASSEGTVTGETQYF. CDR3 coding DNA: TGTGCCAGTTCCGAGGGGACAGTCACGGGGGAGACCCAGTACTTC. The variable domain in full, with the rest retrieved from reference TRBV15 and TRBJ2-5, is DAMVIQNPRYQVTQFGKPVTLSCSQTLNHNVMYWYQQKSSQAPKLLFHYYDKDFNNEADTPDNFQSRRPNTSFCFLDIRSPGLGDTAMYLCASSEGTVTGETQYFGPGTRLLVL.

Of note for this clone: In the same sample, other DNA sequences code for this CDR3. As DNA, the CDR3 is TGTGCCAGCTCACCCATGAACACTGAAGCTTTCTTT. It encodes CASSPMNTEAFF. V is TRBV18 and J is TRBJ1-1; D uncertain. The CDR3 contains 12 residues. V was cut by 3 bases and J by 0 bases, with 2 bases left in between. Germline values: CDR1 KGHSH, CDR2 LQKENI.

This chain connects TRBV6-1 to TRBJ2-7; 7 nucleotides align to TRBD2. In germline, CDR1 is MNHNS, CDR2 SASEGT. The CDR3 length is 15 residues. J was trimmed by 6 bases and V by 3 bases; bases with no gene match: 11. CDR3 bases: TGTGCCAGCAGTGAGAAGTTGGGGGAGGGCACCGAGCAGTACTTC. Amino acids: CASSEKLGEGTEQYF.

CDR3 residues: CASSLAGTGTGYGYTF. CDR3 coding DNA: TGTGCCAGCAGCTTAGCCGGGACAGGGACCGGCTATGGCTACACCTTC. The chain uses TRBV11-2 and TRBJ1-2, with TRBD1 matching 9 bases. Germline V lookup: CDR1 SGHAT, CDR2 FQNNGV. The CDR3 extends over 16 amino acids. The ends lost 1 base at V and 4 bases at J; junction bases unmatched: 7.

This clone was recorded once. Within the sample, other DNA sequences also encode this same CDR3. The J gene is TRBJ2-3, the V gene TRBV27, with 11 bases lining up with TRBD2. The CDR3 runs 15 residues. Germline CDR1 and CDR2: MNHEY and SMNVEV (reference sequence). Trimming cost V 5 bases and J 1 base; bases outside gene matches: 2. In nucleotides, the CDR3 is TGTGCCAGCAGTAGGGGACTAGCGGGCACAGATACGCAGTATTTT. It specifies CASSRGLAGTDTQYF.

This chain connects TRBV5-5 to TRBJ1-4, with D unclear. The germline CDR1 and CDR2 sequences are SGHKS and YYEKEE (reference sequence). The length of the CDR3 is 12 residues. Trimming cost V 0 bases and J 8 bases, with 5 bases left between them. The CDR3, as DNA: TGTGCCAGCAGCTTGGACGGGGAAAAACTGTTTTTT. It is translated as CASSLDGEKLFF.

This clone was seen only once. The chain links TRBV7-3 to TRBJ2-1; 11 nucleotides line up with TRBD2. This CDR3 is 16 amino acids long. With 4 bases clipped from V and 1 base from J, the junction kept 3 bases outside the gene matches. From germline, CDR1 is SGHTA and CDR2 FQGTGA. The DNA for the CDR3 is TGTGCCAGCAGCTCCGGGACTAGCGGTTCCTACAATGAGCAGTTCTTC. Amino acids: CASSSGTSGSYNEQFF.

This chain joins TRBV28 and TRBJ2-7; perhaps TRBD1 as D (6 bases). Per germline, CDR1 MDHEN and CDR2 SYDVKM. CDR3 length equals 13 residues. Deletions cut 4 bases from V and 3 bases from J, with 10 bases between. The CDR3 here is CASSYGRGYEQYF. The DNA of the CDR3 is TGTGCCAGCAGTTACGGCAGGGGCTACGAGCAGTACTTC.

V is TRBV15 and J is TRBJ2-7; D gene uncertain. The CDR3 runs 13 residues. The germline CDR1 and CDR2 sequences are LNHNV and YYDKDF (reference sequence). Trimming pared 0 bases from V and 0 bases from J, leaving 3 bases between. CDR3 coding DNA: TGTGCCACCAGCAGAGATTACTCCTACGAGCAGTACTTC. Translated, it gives CATSRDYSYEQYF.